The 5 T cell receptor beta chains given below trace back to one sample, sequenced in a study of beta chain features in type 1 diabetes. General study points: The study found moderately but significantly shorter TCRB CDR3s in all four CD4+ subsets of Type 1 diabetes patients.

Expressed TCRB transcripts were sequenced, since all the RNA that had been isolated was reverse transcribed. The method was immunoSEQ multiplex PCR; TCRdb's version includes in-frame clones alone and lacks a portion of them. The sample has over 650,000 clones; over 13% are singletons. These receptors' antigens are unknown. Sequencing was done on a sample of naive CD4+ T cells from blood. The source of these receptors is a man younger than 35 with type 1 diabetes.

This sequence joins TRBV6-5 and TRBJ1-5, with D unclear. This CDR3 is built from 13 residues. V lost 2 bases and J 3 bases, leaving 5 bases between the germline ends. CDR1 is MNHEY and CDR2 is SVGAGI in the germline V gene. The CDR3, as DNA: TGTGCCAGCAGTTACGGGTACAATCAGCCCCAGCATTTT. This codes for CASSYGYNQPQHF.

This sequence joins TRBV29-1 and TRBJ2-3; 14 bases are shared with TRBD2. Germline values: CDR1 SQVTM, CDR2 ANQGSEA. V was pared by 7 bases and J by 7 bases, with 13 bases of the junction left unmatched. This CDR3 contains 16 residues. This CDR3 is CSGMTSGRAAGHTQYF. CDR3 nucleotides: TGCAGCGGGATGACTAGCGGGAGGGCCGCGGGGCATACGCAGTATTTT.

This clone occurred a few times. The rearrangement joins TRBV7-9 to TRBJ1-2; 7 positions match TRBD1. The CDR3 loop spans 15 amino acids. Losses at the gene ends were 5 bases for V and 3 bases for J; bases not matched to a gene: 9. Germline CDR1 SEHNR, CDR2 FQNEAQ (reference sequence). The CDR3 DNA sequence: TGTGCCAGCAGCACACCGTGGACAGGACACTATGGCTACACCTTC. Translated, it gives CASSTPWTGHYGYTF.

This clone was picked up a small number of times. The genes are TRBV19 and TRBJ2-1; possibly TRBD2 for D (5 bases). The CDR3 has 16 amino acids. Deletions cut 0 bases from V and 5 bases from J, with 14 bases between. Per the germline V gene, CDR1 is LNHDA and CDR2 is SQIVND (reference sequence). The CDR3 DNA sequence: TGTGCCAGTAGTATAGATAGAGGGTATGTCCACAATGAGCAGTTCTTC. Its protein is CASSIDRGYVHNEQFF.

The chain has TRBV9 and TRBJ2-1, with 9 bases lining up with TRBD1. V was clipped by 3 bases and J by 4 bases; unmatched bases: 8. This CDR3 region has 16 residues. CDR1 SGDLS and CDR2 YYNGEE come from the germline V gene. Here the CDR3 reads CASSAVRDRAYNEQFF. The DNA for the CDR3 is TGTGCCAGCAGCGCGGTACGGGACAGGGCATACAATGAGCAGTTCTTC.